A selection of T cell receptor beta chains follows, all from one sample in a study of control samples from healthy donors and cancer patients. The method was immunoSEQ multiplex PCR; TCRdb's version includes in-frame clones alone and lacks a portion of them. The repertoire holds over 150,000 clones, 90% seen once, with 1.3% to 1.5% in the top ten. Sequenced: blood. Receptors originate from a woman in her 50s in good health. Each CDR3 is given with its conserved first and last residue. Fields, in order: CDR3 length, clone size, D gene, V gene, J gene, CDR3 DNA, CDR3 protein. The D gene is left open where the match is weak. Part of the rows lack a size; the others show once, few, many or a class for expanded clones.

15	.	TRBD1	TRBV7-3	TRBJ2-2	TGTGCCAGCAGCGCGGACAGGGGAGTCGCCGGGGAGCTGTTTTTT	CASSADRGVAGELFF
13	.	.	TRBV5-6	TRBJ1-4	TGTGCCAGCAGCTTTGGTCGGGACGAAAAACTGTTTTTT	CASSFGRDEKLFF
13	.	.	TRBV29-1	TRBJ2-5	TGCAGCGTTGAAAGGCAGCTCGTCGAGACCCAGTACTTC	CSVERQLVETQYF
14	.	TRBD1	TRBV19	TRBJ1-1	TGTGCCAGTAGTACGACAGGGATCGACACTGAAGCTTTCTTT	CASSTTGIDTEAFF
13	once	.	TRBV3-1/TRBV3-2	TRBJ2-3	TGTGCCAGCAGCCAAGCTTCAGTTTCACCGCCGTATTTT	CASSQASVSPPYF
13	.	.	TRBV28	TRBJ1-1	TGTGCCAGCATTAAGGGGGGGGACACTGAAGCTTTCTTT	CASIKGGDTEAFF
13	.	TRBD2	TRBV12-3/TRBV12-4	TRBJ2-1	TGTGCCAGCCGGACTAGCGGATACAATGAGCAGTTCTTC	CASRTSGYNEQFF
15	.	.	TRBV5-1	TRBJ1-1	TGCGCCAGCAGCTTGGGTGGACCCCAGAACACTGAAGCTTTCTTT	CASSLGGPQNTEAFF
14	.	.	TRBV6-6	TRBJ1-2	TGTGCCAGCACCACCCAACCACCCGATTATGGCTACACCTTC	CASTTQPPDYGYTF
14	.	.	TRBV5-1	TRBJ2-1	TGCGCCAGCAGCTTGCAGGGGTTAGGAGATGAGCAGTTCTTC	CASSLQGLGDEQFF
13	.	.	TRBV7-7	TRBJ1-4	TGTGCCAGCAGCCCCGTGGAGGGAGAAAAACTGTTTTTT	CASSPVEGEKLFF
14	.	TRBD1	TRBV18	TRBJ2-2	TGTGCCAGCTCGGGACAGGCGAACACCGGGGAGCTGTTTTTT	CASSGQANTGELFF
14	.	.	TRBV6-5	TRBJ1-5	TGTGCCAGCAGTTACGGGAGGGGCCTGCGGCCCCAGCATTTT	CASSYGRGLRPQHF
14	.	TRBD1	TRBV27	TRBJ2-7	TGTGCCAGCAGCTACAGGGGGAGCTCCTACGAGCAGTACTTC	CASSYRGSSYEQYF
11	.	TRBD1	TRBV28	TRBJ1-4	TGTGCCAGTGGGACAGCCGAAAAACTGTTTTTT	CASGTAEKLFF
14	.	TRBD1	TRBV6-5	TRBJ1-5	TGTGCCAGCAGCAGGACAGGGGGCTACCAGCCCCAGCATTTT	CASSRTGGYQPQHF
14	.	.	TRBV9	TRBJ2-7	TGTGCCAGCAGCGTATCACACAGGGACTACGAGCAGTACTTC	CASSVSHRDYEQYF
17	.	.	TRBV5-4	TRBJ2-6	TGTGCCAGCAGCGGCAGACAGGTTTCCTCTGGGGCCAACGTCCTGACTTTC	CASSGRQVSSGANVLTF
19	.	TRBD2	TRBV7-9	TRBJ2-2	TGTGCCAGCAGCTTTCCCGAGGGCGGGGGTCAGAAGGACACCGGGGAGCTGTTTTTT	CASSFPEGGGQKDTGELFF
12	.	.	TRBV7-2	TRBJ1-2	TGTGCCAGCAAGAGACAGAGGAGTGGCTACACCTTC	CASKRQRSGYTF
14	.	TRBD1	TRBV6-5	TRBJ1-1	TGTGCCAGCAGTTCCGGGACAGGGGGCACTGAAGCTTTCTTT	CASSSGTGGTEAFF
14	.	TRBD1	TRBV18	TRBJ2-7	TGTGCCAGCTCACCCTCGGGACAGGGCCTAGAGCAGTACTTC	CASSPSGQGLEQYF
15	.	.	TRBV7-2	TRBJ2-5	TGTGCCAGCAGCTGGGCAGTTACTACCCAAGAGACCCAGTACTTC	CASSWAVTTQETQYF
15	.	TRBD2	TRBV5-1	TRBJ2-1	TGCGCCAGCAGCTTGACAGCGGGGGCTGGCCATGAGCAGTTCTTC	CASSLTAGAGHEQFF
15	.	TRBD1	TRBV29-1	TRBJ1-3	TGCAGCGTTGGAGATACAGGGGCCCTCGGGAACACCATATATTTT	CSVGDTGALGNTIYF
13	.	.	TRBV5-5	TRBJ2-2	TGTGCCAGCAGCTTGGCCAACACCGGGGAGCTGTTTTTT	CASSLANTGELFF
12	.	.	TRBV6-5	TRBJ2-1	TGTGCCAGCGGTCCGGGGTACAATGAGCAGTTCTTC	CASGPGYNEQFF
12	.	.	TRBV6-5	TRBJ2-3	TGTGCCAGCAGTACTATCGGGCATACGCAGTATTTT	CASSTIGHTQYF
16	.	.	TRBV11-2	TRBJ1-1	TGTGCCAGCAGCCCCATATCGGGTCCATTGGAAACTGAAGCTTTCTTT	CASSPISGPLETEAFF
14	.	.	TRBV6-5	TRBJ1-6	TGTGCCAGCAGTCTCCAGGGACGGGATTCACCCCTCCACTTT	CASSLQGRDSPLHF
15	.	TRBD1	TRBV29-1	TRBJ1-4	TGCAGCGTTGCCCCCCTGGGACAGGAGAATGAAAAACTGTTTTTT	CSVAPLGQENEKLFF
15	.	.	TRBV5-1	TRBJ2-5	TGCGCCAGCAGCTTGGGCACAGGGTTTGTGGAGACCCAGTACTTC	CASSLGTGFVETQYF
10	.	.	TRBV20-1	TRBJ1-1	TGCAGTGCCGGCGAGACTGAAGCTTTCTTT	CSAGETEAFF
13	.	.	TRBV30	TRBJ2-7	TGTGCCTGGAGTGTACTAGCCTATTACGAGCAGTACTTC	CAWSVLAYYEQYF
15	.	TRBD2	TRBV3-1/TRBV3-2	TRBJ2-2	TGTGCCAGCAGCCTCGGGGGGGCCGGGGCCGGGGAGCTGTTTTTT	CASSLGGAGAGELFF
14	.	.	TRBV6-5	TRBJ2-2	TGTGCCAGCAGAGTGCGGCGCGACACCGGGGAGCTGTTTTTT	CASRVRRDTGELFF
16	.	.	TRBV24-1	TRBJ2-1	TGTGCCACCAGTGATTTGTTTCCCAGCTCCTACAATGAGCAGTTCTTC	CATSDLFPSSYNEQFF
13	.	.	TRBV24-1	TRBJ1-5	TGTGCCACCAGTGACGTTGGCCCTCAGCCCCAGCATTTT	CATSDVGPQPQHF
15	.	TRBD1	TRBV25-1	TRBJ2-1	TGTGCCAGCAGGGGGATCCGGGACAGAGCCAATGAGCAGTTCTTC	CASRGIRDRANEQFF
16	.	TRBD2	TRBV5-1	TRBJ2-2	TGCGCCAGCAGCTTGCCAGTGGGGAGGGCGCCCGGGGAGCTGTTTTTT	CASSLPVGRAPGELFF
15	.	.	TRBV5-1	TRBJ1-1	TGCGCCAGCAGCTCCACCGGGACCTTGAACACTGAAGCTTTCTTT	CASSSTGTLNTEAFF
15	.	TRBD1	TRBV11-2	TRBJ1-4	TGTGCCAGCAGCTTCCAGACAGGGCTGAGTGAAAAACTGTTTTTT	CASSFQTGLSEKLFF
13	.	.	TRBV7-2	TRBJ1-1	TGTGCCAGCAGGGAACAGACGAACACTGAAGCTTTCTTT	CASREQTNTEAFF
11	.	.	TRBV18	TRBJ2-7	TGTGCCAGCTCCCCACCGGACGAGCAGTACTTC	CASSPPDEQYF
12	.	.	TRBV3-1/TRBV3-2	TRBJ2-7	TGTGCCAGCAGCCAAGAAGCAGTCGAGCAGTACTTC	CASSQEAVEQYF
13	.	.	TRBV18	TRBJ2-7	TGTGCCAGCTCGAGCAGCCATGTCCACGAGCAGTACTTC	CASSSSHVHEQYF
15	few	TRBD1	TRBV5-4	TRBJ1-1	TGTGCCAGCATTAGACAGGGGGGGGTGAACACTGAAGCTTTCTTT	CASIRQGGVNTEAFF
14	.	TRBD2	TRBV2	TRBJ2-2	TGTGCCAGCAGTGGGGGGACGGGAGGCGGGGAGCTGTTTTTT	CASSGGTGGGELFF
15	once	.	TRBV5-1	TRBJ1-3	TGCGCCAGCCGTCGAGGGGGGGCGCTGGGAAACACCATATATTTT	CASRRGGALGNTIYF
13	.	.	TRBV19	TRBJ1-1	TGTGCCAGTAGCGAGGCAGGGAACACTGAAGCTTTCTTT	CASSEAGNTEAFF
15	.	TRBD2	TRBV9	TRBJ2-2	TGTGCCAGCAGCGTAGCTGCTAGCGGGCGCGGGGAGCTGTTTTTT	CASSVAASGRGELFF
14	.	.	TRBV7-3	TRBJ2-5	TGTGCCAGCAGCTCCCAGGGCGGACAAGAGACCCAGTACTTC	CASSSQGGQETQYF